The sequence of this T cell receptor (beta chain) was determined in a study of Tregs in tolerant kidney transplant recipients. Findings and caveats of the study: For some patients, primers changed over time, blocking nucleotide-level comparison.

The V end was cut by 0 bases, the J end by 2 bases, with 7 bases between. Germline assignment: CDR1 SNHLY and CDR2 FYNNEI. CDR3 length: 14 residues. Regarding this clone: Its specificity is unknown.

The repertoire was sequenced with immunoSEQ multiplex PCR; TCRdb's copy has only in-frame clones and lacks some. The sample yields around 63,000 clones, 70% to 90% seen once. This TCR came from a human donor who received a combined kidney and bone marrow transplant. The sample here was Tregs from blood, taken before the transplant. J is TRBJ1-2 and V is TRBV2, with unresolved D. The CDR3 DNA follows: TGTGCCAGCAGTGAAGCGTGGGGAAACTATGGCTACACCTTC. Amino acids: CASSEAWGNYGYTF.